This T cell receptor beta chain was sequenced for a study of shared clonotypes between healthy human individuals. General study points: Rarefaction indicated that sorted-subset sequencing remained incomplete although depth was large. Clonotype sharing across several donors was observed for around 5% of naive CD4 clonotypes. Non-shared clonotypes showed lower generation probabilities than clonotypes common to all four donors. The expectation was that sequencing depth would affect clonotype sharing among donors.

This CDR3 has 12 amino acids. The ends were cut back, 7 bases at V and 2 bases at J, with 11 bases in the middle. Per germline, CDR1 SQVTM and CDR2 ANQGSEA. To note about this clone: Its antigen remains unidentified.

Naive-designated CD8 cells lacked CD45RO, were positively enriched for CCR7, and omitted terminally differentiated effector memory CD45RA+ cells. Assay used: immunoSEQ multiplex PCR; TCRdb lists only in-frame clones, some missing. Seen here are around 550,000 clones, 85% to 95% observed once, and the top ten hold over 0.09%. The TCR was taken from a woman aged 25 to 39 in good health. The sequenced sample was naive CD8+ T cells sorted from blood. The V and J genes are TRBV29-1 and TRBJ2-5; D ambiguous. The CDR3, as DNA: TGCAGCGCCGTCGGCAATCAAGAGACCCAGTACTTC. This translates into CSAVGNQETQYF.